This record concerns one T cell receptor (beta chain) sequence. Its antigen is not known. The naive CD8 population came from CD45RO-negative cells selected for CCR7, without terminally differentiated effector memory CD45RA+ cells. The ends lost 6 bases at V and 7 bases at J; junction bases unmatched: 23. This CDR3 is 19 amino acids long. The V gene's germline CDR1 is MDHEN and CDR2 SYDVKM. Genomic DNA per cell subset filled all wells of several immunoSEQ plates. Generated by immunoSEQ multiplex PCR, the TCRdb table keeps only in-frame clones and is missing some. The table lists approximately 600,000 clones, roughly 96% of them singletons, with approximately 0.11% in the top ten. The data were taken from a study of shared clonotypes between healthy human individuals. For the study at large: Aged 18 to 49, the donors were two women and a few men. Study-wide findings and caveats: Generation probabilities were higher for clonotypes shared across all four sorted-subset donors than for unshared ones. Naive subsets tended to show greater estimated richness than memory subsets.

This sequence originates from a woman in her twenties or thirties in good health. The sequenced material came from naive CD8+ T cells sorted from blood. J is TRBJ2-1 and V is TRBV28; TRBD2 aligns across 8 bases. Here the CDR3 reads CASSLSPLAKRENENEQFF. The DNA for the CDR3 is TGTGCCAGCAGCCTAAGCCCTCTCGCCAAGCGGGAGAATGAGAATGAGCAGTTCTTC.